One and the same sample provided the 20 T cell receptor beta chains below, sequenced in a study of T cells after yellow fever vaccination. Each CDR3 protein gets one entry after TCRdb re-called the 5' RACE reads with MiXCR. The table has a few hundred thousand distinct CDR3 sequences, roughly 13% seen once. Sample: CD4+ T cells sorted from PBMCs, taken 45 days after the yellow fever booster vaccination. The receptors were gathered from a man under 40 who received the YFV17D yellow fever vaccine.

The gene calls are TRBV9 and TRBJ2-6; no firm D call. CDR1 is SGDLS, CDR2 YYNGEE, per germline. This CDR3 spans 16 amino acids. Trimming took off 3 bases at V and 0 bases at J, with 10 bases between the two ends. The CDR3 nucleotides read TGTGCCAGCAGCGGAGCCTCTATCTCTGGGGCCAACGTCCTGACTTTC. Protein product: CASSGASISGANVLTF.

This clonotype was observed at least ten times. The V and J genes are TRBV7-8 and TRBJ2-1; 7 bases line up with TRBD2. Germline CDR1 SGHVS, CDR2 FQNEAQ. The ends lost 6 bases at V and 9 bases at J; junction bases unmatched: 14. This CDR3 comprises 15 residues. CDR3: CASSLRSAGATEQFF. The CDR3 DNA reads as TGTGCCAGCAGTCTTAGGTCCGCGGGAGCGACTGAGCAGTTCTTC.

This clonotype was recorded a few times. The V and J genes are TRBV15 and TRBJ2-1, with D perhaps TRBD1 or TRBD2 (7 bases each). Germline CDR1 is LNHNV and CDR2 is YYDKDF (reference sequence). V lost 5 bases and J 4 bases, leaving 12 bases between the germline ends. The CDR3 consists of 14 residues. CDR3 amino acids: CATSARGGYNEQFF. DNA of the CDR3: TGTGCCACCAGCGCCAGGGGGGGATACAATGAGCAGTTCTTC.

This clonotype was counted between two and nine times. J is TRBJ2-3 and V is TRBV12-3 or TRBV12-4, with D perhaps matching TRBD2 (6 bases). This CDR3 spans 13 amino acids. Deletions cut 6 bases from V and 4 bases from J, with 11 bases between. The CDR3: CASSRGVADTQYF. The CDR3 coding sequence is TGTGCCAGCAGCCGCGGGGTGGCAGATACGCAGTATTTT.

Only a few counts were recorded for this clonotype. The rearrangement joins TRBV5-1 to TRBJ2-1, with D perhaps TRBD2 (6 bases). The V gene lost 0 bases and the J gene lost 7 bases, with 14 bases spanning the gap. This CDR3 region has 15 residues. CDR1 is SGHRS, CDR2 YFSETQ, per germline. CDR3 nucleotide sequence: TGCGCCAGCAGCTTGGAGGGGCTAGCGCGGAATGAGCAGTTCTTC. Translated: CASSLEGLARNEQFF.

The sample holds a few counts of this clonotype. This chain links TRBV7-2 with TRBJ2-1, with 9 nucleotides matching TRBD2. Germline V CDR1 and CDR2: SGHTA, FQGNSA. The CDR3 length is 15 residues. V lost 0 bases and J lost 3; bases outside the gene matches: 0. The CDR3, as DNA: TGTGCCAGCAGCTTAGCGACTAGCGGCTACAATGAGCAGTTCTTC. This gives the protein CASSLATSGYNEQFF.

There are a few counts of this clonotype. The J gene is TRBJ2-3, the V gene TRBV5-1; the D is unclear. Per the germline V gene, CDR1 is SGHRS and CDR2 is YFSETQ. Trimming shortened V by 6 bases and J by 6 bases, and 17 bases separated the two germline ends. CDR3 length: 14 amino acids. The CDR3 sequence is CASTPVVPRDTQYF. The CDR3 DNA is TGCGCCAGCACCCCGGTTGTCCCCAGGGATACGCAGTATTTT.

This clonotype has only a few counts. The rearrangement links TRBV4-3 to TRBJ2-2; D possibly corresponds to TRBD2 (5 bases). V shed 0 bases and J shed 5 bases, with 10 bases lying between them. Germline lookup yields CDR1 LGHNA and CDR2 YSLEER. This CDR3 comprises 15 residues. The CDR3 nucleotides are TGCGCCAGCAGCCAAGAAAGAGGGTGGACCGGGGAGCTGTTTTTT. Its protein product is CASSQERGWTGELFF.

The chain recombines TRBV6-5 with TRBJ2-7; maybe TRBD1 (6 bases). The CDR3 sequence is 12 residues long. Germline CDR1 and CDR2: MNHEY and SVGAGI. The germline V and J ends were trimmed by 4 bases and 6 bases, with 10 bases remaining between them. CDR3 DNA: TGTGCCAGCAGTTTGGACAGACTCGAGCAGTACTTC. It encodes CASSLDRLEQYF.

The chain is built from TRBV19 and TRBJ1-1; no firm D call. Germline values: CDR1 LNHDA, CDR2 SQIVND (reference sequence). The CDR3 is made up of 14 amino acids. Deletions cut 3 bases from V and 5 bases from J, with 13 bases between. CDR3 amino acids: CASSIRTGLTEAFF. CDR3 DNA: TGTGCCAGTAGTATCCGGACTGGTTTGACTGAAGCTTTCTTT.

J is TRBJ2-1 and V is TRBV12-3 or TRBV12-4; the match to TRBD2 covers 11 bases. The V segment lost 7 bases and the J segment 1 base; nucleotides outside the gene matches: 9. The CDR3 has 17 amino acids. CDR3 sequence reads: CASTSGLAGRSYNEQFF. For the CDR3, the DNA is TGTGCCAGCACCTCTGGACTAGCGGGCCGATCCTACAATGAGCAGTTCTTC.

For this clonotype: A read error may produce the germline difference seen at one junction end. This chain connects TRBV4-3 to TRBJ2-1; D ambiguous. The CDR3 sequence is 14 residues long. Germline V gene sequence: CDR1 LGHNA, CDR2 YSLEER. CDR3 coding DNA: TGCGCCAGCAGCGAAGAGGTTATCTACAATGAGCAGTTCTTC. Its translation: CASSEEVIYNEQFF.

The chain joins TRBV27 to TRBJ2-1, with 8 bases fitting TRBD2. Germline lookup yields CDR1 MNHEY and CDR2 SMNVEV (reference sequence). V trimming: 2 bases; J trimming: 5 bases; junction bases outside the gene matches: 20. The length of the CDR3 is 20 residues. The DNA for the CDR3 is TGTGCCAGCAGTTTACGCTCCGGGAGACGGGGCACTAGCGGCGACAATGAGCAGTTCTTC. Residues: CASSLRSGRRGTSGDNEQFF.

This chain connects TRBV2 to TRBJ2-2; D unresolved. CDR1 and CDR2 from the germline V gene are SNHLY and FYNNEI. The V end lost 2 bases, the J end lost 7 bases, and 8 bases lay between the germline ends. This CDR3 is built from 13 residues. The CDR3 DNA sequence: TGTGCCAGCAGTGAAATAGGTCTCGGGGAGCTGTTTTTT. Protein product: CASSEIGLGELFF. Combining the CDR3 with reference TRBV2 and TRBJ2-2 gives the whole variable domain EPEVTQTPSHQVTQMGQEVILRCVPISNHLYFYWYRQILGQKVEFLVSFYNNEISEKSEIFDDQFSVERPDGSNFTLKIRSTKLEDSAMYFCASSEIGLGELFFGEGSRLTVL.

In nucleotides, the CDR3 is TGTGCCAGCAGCCTGGGACTAGCGGGAGTATACGAGCAGTACTTC. Residues: CASSLGLAGVYEQYF. The gene calls are TRBV7-2 and TRBJ2-7; 14 positions agree with TRBD2. CDR1 and CDR2 (germline): SGHTA, FQGNSA. With 5 bases clipped from V and 4 bases from J, the junction kept 4 bases outside the gene matches. The CDR3 runs 15 residues. Filled out from reference TRBV7-2 and TRBJ2-7, the complete variable domain reads GAGVSQSPSNKVTEKGKDVELRCDPISGHTALYWYRQSLGQGLEFLIYFQGNSAPDKSGLPSDRFSAERTGGSVSTLTIQRTQQEDSAVYLCASSLGLAGVYEQYFGPGTRLTVT.

This clonotype was counted a few times. The V and J genes are TRBV19 and TRBJ1-2; D gene ambiguous. The CDR3 is made up of 13 amino acids. Germline assignment: CDR1 LNHDA and CDR2 SQIVND (reference sequence). Trimming removed 5 bases at V and 3 bases at J, with 10 bases between. CDR3 DNA: TGTGCCAGTAGTCCGGACGGCCACTATGGCTACACCTTC. Its translation is CASSPDGHYGYTF. The whole variable domain, filled in from reference TRBV19 and TRBJ1-2, reads DGGITQSPKYLFRKEGQNVTLSCEQNLNHDAMYWYRQDPGQGLRLIYYSQIVNDFQKGDIAEGYSVSREKKESFPLTVTSAQKNPTAFYLCASSPDGHYGYTFGSGTRLTVV.

This clonotype was recorded a few times. The J gene is TRBJ1-2, the V gene TRBV5-6; D uncertain. In germline, CDR1 is SGHDT, CDR2 YYEEEE. Trimming stripped 0 bases from V and 4 bases from J, with 7 bases between. CDR3 length: 13 amino acids. Here the CDR3 DNA reads TGTGCCAGCAGCTTGGCGCAGGCCTATGGCTACACCTTC. Residues: CASSLAQAYGYTF.

This clonotype was observed a few times. This chain connects TRBV7-2 to TRBJ2-7; no definite D call. The V end was cut by 5 bases, the J end by 2 bases, with 13 bases between. CDR1 and CDR2 (germline): SGHTA, FQGNSA. The CDR3 sequence is 14 residues long. CDR3 nucleotides: TGTGCCAGCAGCCCCTCCTATACGACCTACGAGCAGTACTTC. Its protein product is CASSPSYTTYEQYF.

This clonotype came up once. The V gene is TRBV30, the J gene TRBJ2-2; D possibly corresponds to TRBD2 (5 bases). Trimming stripped 2 bases from V and 0 bases from J, with 10 bases between. This CDR3 has 15 amino acids. Germline values: CDR1 GTSNPN, CDR2 SVGIG (reference sequence). In DNA form, the CDR3 reads TGTGCCTGGAGTTACGGAGGTTCGAACACCGGGGAGCTGTTTTTT. Encoded protein: CAWSYGGSNTGELFF.

This clonotype appeared a few times. J is TRBJ2-4 and V is TRBV12-3 or TRBV12-4; either TRBD1 or TRBD2 may fit D (5 bases each). The V and J ends lost 0 bases and 16 bases respectively, with 16 bases between them. CDR3 length: 13 amino acids. CDR3 sequence: CASSLAGTPFKYF. The DNA for the CDR3 is TGTGCCAGCAGTTTAGCTGGGACGCCCTTCAAATACTTC.